The 26 T cell receptor beta chains presented below share a single source sample, sequenced in a study of beta chain features in type 1 diabetes (dated by TCRdb to 2016 to 2019). Libraries were prepared through the immunoSEQ multiplex PCR assay. The High Capacity cDNA Reverse Transcription Kit was used to reverse transcribe all of the isolated RNA, meaning that expressed TCRB transcripts were what got sequenced. TCRdb took this table from immuneACCESS and kept in-frame rearrangements with V and J called. Such tables lack part of the clones; where checked against another copy, unresolved V genes explain under half of the gap, and the rest is unexplained. For this sample the table gives 850,000 to 900,000 clones, of which about a sixth were detected only once. The ten largest make up around 0.02% of the sample. The specimen sequenced was naive CD4+ T cells from blood. Sample cell subset or site, as interpreted from the label and publication: true naive CD4+ T cells. These receptors were obtained from a woman aged 18-29 years in good health.

This clone was recorded a few times. In nucleotides, the CDR3 is TGCGCCAGCAGCCAACTACACCTGGACCGGGAGCTGTTTTTT. Protein: CASSQLHLDRELFF. The chain carries TRBV4-3 and TRBJ2-2; D is unclear. V was pared by 2 bases and J by 9 bases, with 13 bases between. This CDR3 region has 14 residues. Germline values: CDR1 LGHNA, CDR2 YSLEER.

This clone was recorded a few times. This chain connects TRBV29-1 to TRBJ2-2; no reliable D call. The CDR3 covers 12 residues. Trimming cost V 7 bases and J 6 bases, with 12 bases left between them. The germline gives CDR1 SQVTM, CDR2 ANQGSEA. CDR3 residues: CSGRKRAGELFF. The CDR3 coding sequence is TGCAGCGGCAGGAAACGGGCCGGGGAGCTGTTTTTT.

V gene TRBV10-3 combines with J gene TRBJ2-3; 9 nucleotides match TRBD1. The CDR3 sequence is 14 residues long. With 11 bases clipped from V and 8 bases from J, the junction kept 14 bases outside the gene matches. Germline lookup yields CDR1 ENHRY and CDR2 SYGVKD. The CDR3, as DNA: TGTGCCTCCCAGTGGGGACAGGGAGAGGCTACGCAGTATTTT. Its translation is CASQWGQGEATQYF.

This clone was recorded a few times. The chain recombines TRBV2 with TRBJ2-3; 8 nucleotides line up with TRBD2. The trim removed 5 bases at V and 7 bases at J, leaving 8 bases unmatched. The CDR3 spans 14 residues. Germline V gene sequence: CDR1 SNHLY, CDR2 FYNNEI. The CDR3, as DNA: TGTGCCAGCAGTAGCAGCGGGAGTTTTTATACGCAGTATTTT. It is translated as CASSSSGSFYTQYF. The entire variable domain, with the rest obtained from reference TRBV2 and TRBJ2-3, is as follows: EPEVTQTPSHQVTQMGQEVILRCVPISNHLYFYWYRQILGQKVEFLVSFYNNEISEKSEIFDDQFSVERPDGSNFTLKIRSTKLEDSAMYFCASSSSGSFYTQYFGPGTRLTVL.

The chain links TRBV4-2 to TRBJ2-6; no firm D call. Per the germline V gene, CDR1 is LGHNA and CDR2 is YNFKEQ. Trimming removed 2 bases from V and 0 bases from J, with 14 bases in between. There are 18 residues in the CDR3. The CDR3 bases are TGTGCCAGCAGCCAAAATCCCCGTTCCGCCTCTGGGGCCAACGTCCTGACTTTC. It is translated as CASSQNPRSASGANVLTF.

This clone was found a few times. The CDR3 reads CASSLARALETQYF. CDR3 in DNA: TGTGCCAGCAGCTTAGCGAGGGCTTTAGAGACCCAGTACTTC. The chain links TRBV7-9 to TRBJ2-5; D possibly corresponds to TRBD2 (5 bases). This CDR3 is 14 amino acids long. Trimming left V 0 bases short and J 4 bases short, with 9 bases between. Germline assignment: CDR1 SEHNR and CDR2 FQNEAQ (reference sequence).

This clone was counted a few times. V and J are TRBV28 and TRBJ1-1; D perhaps matches TRBD1 (5 bases). This CDR3 is built from 14 residues. The germline gives CDR1 MDHEN, CDR2 SYDVKM. V was pared by 8 bases and J by 5 bases, with 18 bases between. The CDR3 coding sequence is TGTGCCAGCGAGGGAGAGGGGCGCTGGACTGAAGCTTTCTTT. This codes for CASEGEGRWTEAFF.

The gene calls are TRBV7-2 and TRBJ2-5; D not resolved. Trimming removed 6 bases from V and 1 base from J, with 9 bases in between. Germline loops: CDR1 SGHTA, CDR2 FQGNSA. The CDR3 extends over 13 amino acids. CDR3 DNA sequence: TGTGCCAGCAGGAGCCACCCCCAAGAGACCCAGTACTTC. Residues: CASRSHPQETQYF.

This clone has more than one count but fewer than ten. The sample has other DNA sequences that encode this CDR3 too. This chain uses TRBV7-9 with TRBJ1-1, with D perhaps matching TRBD1 (5 bases). The CDR3 runs 12 residues. Germline CDR1 reads SEHNR; CDR2 reads FQNEAQ (reference sequence). Trimming took off 2 bases at V and 8 bases at J, with 9 bases between the two ends. CDR3 loop: CASSLSSGEAFF. The CDR3 bases are TGTGCCAGCAGCTTATCGTCAGGGGAAGCTTTCTTT.

Concerning this clone itself: Other DNA sequences in the sample encode the same CDR3. The gene calls are TRBV28 and TRBJ2-7; no firm D call. This CDR3 is built from 12 residues. In germline, CDR1 is MDHEN, CDR2 SYDVKM. Trimming stripped 6 bases from V and 0 bases from J, with 6 bases between. The CDR3 sequence: CASSLNSYEQYF. Written as DNA, the CDR3 is TGTGCCAGCAGCCTGAACTCCTACGAGCAGTACTTC.

Details on this clone: An end of the junction does not agree with germline; a read error may underlie this. The same CDR3 arises from other DNA sequences in this sample as well. The chain links TRBV7-7 to TRBJ1-5; the D is unclear. The CDR3 length is 16 residues. The germline CDR1 and CDR2 sequences are SSHAT and FNYEAQ (reference sequence). The CDR3 here is CASSLGSGDGNQPQHF. CDR3 bases: TGTGCTAGCAGCTTAGGTTCTGGGGATGGCAACCAGCCCCAGCATTTT.

The chain couples TRBV28 to TRBJ1-2; TRBD1 matches at 7 bases. V dropped 8 bases and J dropped 2; count of bases not matched to a gene: 8. CDR1 and CDR2 from the germline V gene are MDHEN and SYDVKM. This CDR3 spans 14 amino acids. CDR3 in amino acids: CASLRDRRNYGYTF. DNA for the CDR3: TGTGCCAGCCTCCGGGACAGAAGAAACTATGGCTACACCTTC.

The chain employs TRBV7-2 and TRBJ2-1; D perhaps matches TRBD2 (5 bases). With 0 bases removed from V and 7 bases from J, the gap between germline ends came to 10 bases. CDR1 is SGHTA and CDR2 is FQGNSA in the germline V gene. This CDR3 region has 14 residues. The chain's CDR3 is CASSLAGARNEQFF. The CDR3, as DNA: TGTGCCAGCAGCTTAGCGGGAGCAAGAAATGAGCAGTTCTTC.

This clone was counted only a few times. This chain joins TRBV21-1 and TRBJ1-3. TRBV21-1 corresponds to a pseudogene. The CDR3 length is 17 residues. The CDR3 region is CASSRRPGSPPGNTIYF. The CDR3 nucleotides are TGTGCCAGCAGCAGGCGTCCCGGGTCCCCTCCTGGAAACACCATATATTTT.

The CDR3 DNA sequence: TGCGCCAGCAGCCAAGGACTGACTAGCGGGAGAGGAAGGGATGAGCAGTTCTTC. Translating gives CASSQGLTSGRGRDEQFF. The V and J genes are TRBV4-3 and TRBJ2-1, with 12 bases aligning to TRBD2. This CDR3 is 18 amino acids long. CDR1 is LGHNA, CDR2 YSLEER, per germline. V shed 1 base, J shed 8 bases, and the junction held 12 bases outside the gene matches.

This chain joins TRBV1 and TRBJ2-7; the table's D call of TRBD2 was not tested on the DNA. TRBV1 is recorded as a pseudogene. The length of the CDR3 is 18 residues. The CDR3 DNA is TGCACCAGCAGCCAAGAGGGCCGGGGTCTCAGGCAATCCGACGAGCAGTACTTC. Protein product: CTSSQEGRGLRQSDEQYF.

This clone was seen a few times. J is TRBJ1-5 and V is TRBV21-1; the table's D call TRBD1 went unverified against the DNA. TRBV21-1 is a recognized pseudogene. The CDR3 is 18 residues long. CDR3 coding DNA: TGTGCCAGCAGCACGGGTATCTCGGGACAGATTAGCAATCAGCCCCAGCATTTT. It encodes CASSTGISGQISNQPQHF.

A few counts support this clone. In the same sample, other DNA sequences code for this CDR3. This chain links TRBV20-1 with TRBJ2-5, with D uncertain. CDR3 size: 10 residues. V was trimmed by 3 bases and J by 5 bases, leaving 4 bases between them. Per germline, CDR1 DFQATT and CDR2 SNEGSKA (reference sequence). In DNA form, the CDR3 reads TGCAGTGCTAGGCGGGAGACCCAGTACTTC. Translating gives CSARRETQYF.

This clone was found a few times. The rearrangement joins TRBV7-2 to TRBJ2-3, with 14 bases matching TRBD2. Losses at the gene ends were 4 bases for V and 5 bases for J; bases not matched to a gene: 8. From germline, CDR1 is SGHTA and CDR2 FQGNSA. CDR3 size: 17 residues. CDR3 sequence: CASSSGTSGRVGDTQYF. CDR3 DNA sequence: TGTGCCAGCAGCTCCGGGACTAGCGGGAGAGTGGGAGATACGCAGTATTTT.

This clone appeared a few times. The rearrangement uses TRBV6-1 and TRBJ2-1, with 8 bases fitting TRBD2. This CDR3 comprises 15 residues. With V trimmed by 7 bases and J by 5 bases, 10 bases remained unmatched. Germline V CDR1 and CDR2: MNHNS, SASEGT. The CDR3 coding sequence is TGTGCCAGCACCGATGGAACTAGCGGACACAATGAGCAGTTCTTC. Residues: CASTDGTSGHNEQFF.

The rearrangement uses TRBV7-3 and TRBJ2-1; D may be TRBD2 (6 bases). Germline-derived CDR1 and CDR2 are SGHTA and FQGTGA. Trimming took off 5 bases at V and 4 bases at J, with 18 bases between the two ends. The CDR3 is 16 residues long. This chain's CDR3 is CASSPGAGSSYNEQFF. The CDR3 DNA sequence: TGTGCCAGCAGCCCCGGGGCCGGGAGCAGTTACAATGAGCAGTTCTTC.

This clone was counted only a few times. The V call is TRBV7-2, the J call TRBJ2-6; D possibly uses TRBD1 or TRBD2 (5 bases each). Per germline, CDR1 SGHTA and CDR2 FQGNSA. The CDR3 has 16 amino acids. V shed 3 bases and J shed 0 bases, with 9 bases lying between them. The CDR3 loop is CASSFGALSGANVLTF. CDR3 DNA: TGTGCCAGCAGCTTCGGGGCCCTCTCTGGGGCCAACGTCCTGACTTTC.

The genes are TRBV29-1 and TRBJ2-3; D gene unclear. CDR1 SQVTM and CDR2 ANQGSEA come from the germline V gene. Trimming took 4 bases from V and 6 from J, leaving 17 bases between them. The CDR3 extends over 14 amino acids. CDR3 in amino acids: CSVVLTPMMDTQYF. The CDR3 DNA is TGCAGCGTTGTCCTAACTCCCATGATGGATACGCAGTATTTT.

The chain uses TRBV6-6 and TRBJ2-7; 7 nucleotides agree with TRBD1. Germline V gene lookup returns CDR1 MNHNY and CDR2 SVGAGI (reference sequence). There are 14 residues in the CDR3. The ends lost 2 bases at V and 3 bases at J; junction bases unmatched: 4. The CDR3 nucleotides are TGTGCCAGCAGTTACGGACAGGTAGGCTACGAGCAGTACTTC. Translating it yields CASSYGQVGYEQYF.

This clone came up once. In DNA form, the CDR3 reads TGTGCCACCAGCAGAGTAGCCGAAGATACGCAGTATTTT. Protein: CATSRVAEDTQYF. The chain links TRBV15 to TRBJ2-3; D unclear. The V end was cut by 1 base, the J end by 5 bases, with 7 bases between. This CDR3 is 13 amino acids long. Germline assignment: CDR1 LNHNV and CDR2 YYDKDF (reference sequence).

On this clone itself: Other DNA sequences within the sample encode an identical CDR3. The chain combines TRBV7-2 with TRBJ2-7; tentatively, D is TRBD1 (6 bases). CDR3 length equals 12 residues. With 4 bases removed from V and 4 bases from J, the gap between germline ends came to 8 bases. Germline loops: CDR1 SGHTA, CDR2 FQGNSA. The CDR3 spells CASSSQGYEQYF. CDR3 nucleotide sequence: TGTGCCAGCAGCTCACAGGGTTACGAGCAGTACTTC. Filled out from reference TRBV7-2 and TRBJ2-7, the complete variable domain reads GAGVSQSPSNKVTEKGKDVELRCDPISGHTALYWYRQSLGQGLEFLIYFQGNSAPDKSGLPSDRFSAERTGGSVSTLTIQRTQQEDSAVYLCASSSQGYEQYFGPGTRLTVT.